A selection of T cell receptor beta chains follows, all from one sample in a study of OX40 agonist ivuxolimab in advanced cancers. The protocol was immunoSEQ multiplex PCR, while the TCRdb copy is restricted to in-frame clones and leaves out a portion. Of 30,000 to 40,000 clones listed, 70% to 85% are singletons. Specimen: CD4+ or CD8+ T cells sorted from blood, collected in a trial of the OX40 agonist ivuxolimab. Receptor source: an adult with an advanced solid tumor such as melanoma, head and neck, liver or kidney cancer. Both conserved end residues are part of each CDR3. Each record gives: V gene, CDR3 length, clone size, J gene, D gene, CDR3 protein, CDR3 DNA. The D gene is left open where the match is weak. Clone size is not always given. Where it is, it says once, few, many or a class for expanded clones.

TRBV6-5	13	-	TRBJ1-1	-	CASSYRGGTEAFF	TGTGCCAGCAGTTACAGGGGAGGCACTGAAGCTTTCTTT
TRBV19	12	-	TRBJ1-5	TRBD1	CASSGGVQPQHF	TGTGCCAGCTCAGGGGGAGTACAGCCCCAGCATTTT
TRBV4-1	14	once	TRBJ2-7	-	CASSHAESSYEQYF	TGCGCCAGCAGCCACGCGGAAAGCTCCTACGAGCAGTACTTC
TRBV5-5	12	once	TRBJ2-1	-	CASSLRDNEQFF	TGTGCCAGCAGCTTAAGAGACAATGAGCAGTTCTTC
TRBV5-6	12	few	TRBJ1-1	-	CASSLGDTEAFF	TGTGCCAGCAGCTTGGGTGACACTGAAGCTTTCTTT
TRBV19	12	-	TRBJ2-3	-	CASSPSTDTQYF	TGTGCCAGTAGTCCAAGCACAGATACGCAGTATTTT
TRBV5-6	14	-	TRBJ2-1	-	CASSLSAGNNEQFF	TGTGCCAGCAGCTTGAGCGCGGGAAACAATGAGCAGTTCTTC
TRBV7-3	15	-	TRBJ2-5	-	CASSSTGTGVSAQYF	TGTGCCAGCAGCTCGACCGGGACCGGGGTATCGGCCCAGTACTTC
TRBV19	15	once	TRBJ2-7	-	CASTAPGRPNSEQYF	TGTGCCAGTACCGCCCCTGGACGTCCTAACTCCGAGCAGTACTTC
TRBV19	14	-	TRBJ2-7	-	CASSIGQGNYEQYF	TGTGCCAGTAGTATCGGGCAGGGTAACTACGAGCAGTACTTC
TRBV6-5	15	-	TRBJ1-1	-	CASSYTKVLNTEAFF	TGTGCCAGCAGTTACACTAAGGTCTTGAACACTGAAGCTTTCTTT